Described below is a single T cell receptor (beta chain) sequence and its context. Its specificity is not known. The source of the sample is a study of T cell responses to AZD1222 COVID-19 vaccine. Study-wide findings and caveats: Vaccine-associated CD4 TCRs spanned spike, dominant at 160-218 and 743-854. There were repertoire samples only from the period after the peak T cell response. Most donors were white British, females outnumbered males, and clonal diversity was possibly underestimated. A reported finding is that nearly half of spike-specific TCRs target unmutated variant regions.

Sequencing was performed with immunoSEQ multiplex PCR; in TCRdb, only in-frame clones are kept and a portion is missing. The data hold around 120,000 clones, with around nine tenths observed a single time. Looked up from germline, CDR1 is SGHRS and CDR2 is YFSETQ. Trimming removed 1 base at V and 6 bases at J, with 10 bases between. There are 13 residues in the CDR3. The sequence came from an adult in good health. Sequencing was performed on peripheral blood, taken on day 0 of AZD1222 vaccination. The gene calls are TRBV5-1 and TRBJ1-2; D possibly corresponds to TRBD1 (6 bases). CDR3 region: CASSLSGADGYTF. CDR3 in DNA: TGCGCCAGCAGCTTGTCGGGGGCCGATGGCTACACCTTC.